This T cell receptor (beta chain) is drawn from a study of response to subunit inactivated influenza vaccine. The study, taken as a whole, reports: Few new T cells, the authors suggested, are recruited by each seasonal influenza vaccination.

This clonotype was counted between two and nine times. Its antigen is unknown. The CDR3 runs to 13 residues. Germline assignment: CDR1 SGHTA and CDR2 FQGNSA. Trimming took 5 bases from V and 5 from J, leaving 11 bases between them. From the RT-PCR reads, TCRdb called clonotypes with MiXCR, one entry per CDR3 protein. The sample gives under 750,000 distinct CDR3 sequences, around 11% of which show up once; about 9.4% is in the top ten. The J gene is TRBJ2-3, the V gene TRBV7-2; tentative D call: TRBD1 (6 bases). This receptor was taken from a man between 45 and 60 years old who received an inactivated influenza vaccine. The sequences come from PBMCs from blood, collected on the day of vaccination. CDR3 DNA: TGTGCCAGCAGCCTAGGACAGCTAGATACGCAGTATTTT. This encodes CASSLGQLDTQYF.